One and the same sample provided the 30 T cell receptor beta chains below, sequenced in a study of T cell responses to AZD1222 COVID-19 vaccine. Only in-frame clones appear in the TCRdb table, and some are missing; sequencing was by immunoSEQ multiplex PCR. This sample has some 140,000 clones; 80% to 90% occur once, and the top ten carry about 5.5%. The sequencing used peripheral blood, collected on day 0 of MenACWY control vaccination. Receptors originate from an adult in good health.

This clone showed up just a few times. V is TRBV6-5 and J is TRBJ1-1, with 10 bases lining up with TRBD1. Unmatched junction bases numbered 3, after V lost 5 bases and J lost 6 bases. CDR3 size: 13 residues. Germline CDR1 reads MNHEY; CDR2 reads SVGAGI. CDR3 bases: TGTGCCAGCAGTCGGGACAGGGGCGCTGAAGCTTTCTTT. The encoded protein is CASSRDRGAEAFF.

The V call is TRBV27, the J call TRBJ1-2, with D unresolved. The CDR3 spans 15 residues. Germline V gene data show CDR1 as MNHEY and CDR2 as SMNVEV (reference sequence). Between the trimmed V and J ends, which lost 2 bases and 0 bases, there was a span of 10 bases. Here the CDR3 reads CASSLDEGSNYGYTF. CDR3 coding DNA: TGTGCCAGCAGTTTAGATGAGGGTTCTAACTATGGCTACACCTTC.

The chain links TRBV10-3 to TRBJ2-3, with D maybe TRBD2 (6 bases). Trimming took 4 bases from V and 6 from J, leaving 17 bases between them. The CDR3 contains 15 residues. Per the germline V gene, CDR1 is ENHRY and CDR2 is SYGVKD. CDR3 in DNA: TGTGCCATCAGTGGGCCGGGACTGGGTGTCGATACGCAGTATTTT. It specifies CAISGPGLGVDTQYF.

The rearrangement links TRBV5-1 to TRBJ1-1; a weak D match, TRBD1 (6 bases). Germline V gene lookup returns CDR1 SGHRS and CDR2 YFSETQ. Trimming shortened V by 7 bases and J by 2 bases, and 15 bases separated the two germline ends. The CDR3 length is 14 residues. CDR3: CASFEGGFNTEAFF. The CDR3 region has the DNA TGCGCCAGCTTCGAGGGGGGCTTCAACACTGAAGCTTTCTTT.

The chain recombines TRBV27 with TRBJ2-7, with 7 bases lining up with TRBD2. There are 15 residues in the CDR3. V dropped 6 bases and J dropped 4; count of bases not matched to a gene: 12. Germline V gene lookup returns CDR1 MNHEY and CDR2 SMNVEV (reference sequence). CDR3: CASSMTFGGVYEQYV. The CDR3 nucleotides are TGTGCCAGCAGCATGACTTTTGGGGGGGTTTACGAGCAGTACGTC.

This rearrangement joins TRBV20-1 to TRBJ1-2, with D unclear. V shed 8 bases and J shed 4 bases, with 11 bases lying between them. The CDR3 has 11 amino acids. CDR1 is DFQATT and CDR2 is SNEGSKA in the germline V gene (reference sequence). The CDR3, as DNA: TGCAGTCCCTACACTACCTATGGCTACACCTTC. Encoded protein: CSPYTTYGYTF.

This rearrangement joins TRBV19 to TRBJ1-5; tentatively, D is TRBD1 (6 bases). Trimming left V 2 bases short and J 0 bases short, with 11 bases between. This CDR3 spans 16 amino acids. Per germline, CDR1 LNHDA and CDR2 SQIVND (reference sequence). The CDR3 region is CASSIRDTHSNQPQHF. DNA for the CDR3: TGTGCCAGTAGTATACGGGACACCCATAGCAATCAGCCCCAGCATTTT.

This chain uses TRBV9 with TRBJ1-6, with D perhaps matching TRBD1 (6 bases). Germline-derived CDR1 and CDR2 are SGDLS and YYNGEE. This CDR3 spans 14 amino acids. V lost 3 bases to trimming and J lost 10 bases, with 14 bases between them. The CDR3, as DNA: TGTGCCAGCAGCGCCGGCAGGGGAGGCTCACCCCTCCACTTT. This gives the protein CASSAGRGGSPLHF.

The table lists this clone with a few counts. The chain has TRBV29-1 and TRBJ1-1; possible D gene TRBD1, 6 bases. With 4 bases removed from V and 5 bases from J, the gap between germline ends came to 14 bases. Germline CDR1 and CDR2: SQVTM and ANQGSEA. This CDR3 is built from 13 residues. CDR3 nucleotides: TGCAGCGTTGGGGAGGGGGGGTTGACTGAAGCTTTCTTT. This gives the protein CSVGEGGLTEAFF.

On this clone: At one of its ends the junction is not consistent with the germline gene, which may arise from a read error. This rearrangement joins TRBV7-9 to TRBJ1-2; a possible D gene is TRBD1 (6 bases). CDR1 is SEHNR, CDR2 FQNEAQ, per germline (reference sequence). The CDR3 has 14 residues. DNA for the CDR3: TGTGCCAGCAGCTTAGCGTCTCAGGCGGGGGGCTACACCTTT. Its protein product is CASSLASQAGGYTF.

CDR3 region: CASSLKRQGYYGYTF. For the CDR3, the DNA is TGTGCCAGCAGTTTAAAACGACAGGGGTACTATGGCTACACCTTC. V usage is TRBV27 and J usage is TRBJ1-2, with 8 bases that match TRBD1. Germline V gives CDR1 MNHEY, CDR2 SMNVEV (reference sequence). The CDR3 extends over 15 amino acids. The trim removed 2 bases at V and 3 bases at J, leaving 5 bases unmatched.

For this clone: The sample holds other DNA sequences that translate to the same CDR3. In DNA, the CDR3 is TGTGCCAGCAGCTCCTACACCGGGGAGCTGTTTTTT. It translates to CASSSYTGELFF. The genes are TRBV11-3 and TRBJ2-2; D gene unclear. Germline CDR1 SGHNT, CDR2 YENEEA. The germline V and J ends were trimmed by 4 bases and 3 bases, with 3 bases remaining between them. The CDR3 is 12 residues long. Using reference TRBV11-3 and TRBJ2-2 for the parts outside the CDR3, the full variable domain is EAGVVQSPRYKIIEKKQPVAFWCNPISGHNTLYWYLQNLGQGPELLIRYENEEAVDDSQLPKDRFSAERLKGVDSTLKIQPAELGDSAVYLCASSSYTGELFFGEGSRLTVL.

This chain connects TRBV24-1 to TRBJ2-2; 7 bases are shared with TRBD1. J lost 3 bases, V lost 3 bases, and 3 bases had no gene match. Germline V gives CDR1 KGHDR, CDR2 SFDVKD. The CDR3 totals 15 residues. The CDR3 bases are TGTGCCACCAGTGATCAGGGACAGCACACCGGGGAGCTGTTTTTT. Encoded protein: CATSDQGQHTGELFF.

This chain joins TRBV5-4 and TRBJ1-1, with D possibly matching TRBD1 (6 bases). Per the germline V gene, CDR1 is SGHNT and CDR2 is YYREEE (reference sequence). Trimming left V 4 bases short and J 6 bases short, with 16 bases between. This CDR3 region has 14 residues. The CDR3 loop is CASSREQGAPEAFF. DNA for the CDR3: TGTGCCAGCAGCCGAGAACAGGGAGCCCCTGAAGCTTTCTTT.

The rearrangement uses TRBV29-1 and TRBJ2-1, with no clear D. Trimming stripped 0 bases from V and 0 bases from J, with 6 bases between. Looked up from germline, CDR1 is SQVTM and CDR2 is ANQGSEA. This CDR3 is built from 14 residues. CDR3 in DNA: TGCAGCGTTGAAGATGGTGCCTCCTACAATGAGCAGTTCTTC. It specifies CSVEDGASYNEQFF.

A remark on this clone: At the DNA level, this CDR3 is encoded by other sequences in the same sample as well. The chain recombines TRBV28 with TRBJ1-6, with D unresolved. The ends were cut back, 9 bases at V and 14 bases at J, with 17 bases in the middle. CDR1 is MDHEN, CDR2 SYDVKM, per germline. The CDR3 runs 12 residues. The chain's CDR3 is CASSGPSGALHF. Here the CDR3 DNA reads TGTGCCAGTAGTGGACCGAGCGGGGCCCTCCACTTT. Full variable domain (remainder filled in from reference TRBV28 and TRBJ1-6): DVKVTQSSRYLVKRTGEKVFLECVQDMDHENMFWYRQDPGLGLRLIYFSYDVKMKEKGDIPEGYSVSREKKERFSLILESASTNQTSMYLCASSGPSGALHFGNGTRLTVT.

The CDR3 here is CASSPDRVDGYTF. The DNA for the CDR3 is TGCGCCAGCAGCCCGGACAGGGTAGACGGCTACACCTTC. The chain has TRBV5-1 and TRBJ1-2, with TRBD1 matching over 8 bases. The trim removed 4 bases at V and 8 bases at J, leaving 7 bases unmatched. From germline, CDR1 is SGHRS and CDR2 YFSETQ. The CDR3 has 13 residues.

This clone was seen a handful of times. The V call is TRBV19, the J call TRBJ1-2; D unresolved. CDR3 length equals 13 residues. V was cut by 7 bases and J by 0 bases, with 9 bases left in between. Germline loops: CDR1 LNHDA, CDR2 SQIVND (reference sequence). The CDR3 loop is CASTLSSNYGYTF. CDR3 nucleotide sequence: TGTGCCAGTACTCTGAGCTCTAACTATGGCTACACCTTC.

This chain uses TRBV7-3 with TRBJ2-3; possibly TRBD2 for D (6 bases). CDR3 length equals 16 residues. Germline V gene sequence: CDR1 SGHTA, CDR2 FQGTGA. Trimming took off 5 bases at V and 0 bases at J, with 15 bases between the two ends. In DNA form, the CDR3 reads TGTGCCAGCAGCCGAGGAGGGCGGGCTAGCACAGATACGCAGTATTTT. Translating it yields CASSRGGRASTDTQYF.

The CDR3 bases are TGCGCCAGCAGCCATTCAGGGGGGCATGGCTACACCTTC. Protein: CASSHSGGHGYTF. This chain links TRBV4-1 with TRBJ1-2, with 7 bases identical to TRBD1. Germline trimming cut 3 bases from V and 6 bases from J; bases unmatched to any gene: 4. The CDR3 is 13 residues long. CDR1 is MGHRA and CDR2 is YSYEKL in the germline V gene.

The chain has TRBV6-4 and TRBJ1-2; no clear D gene. Germline values: CDR1 MRHNA, CDR2 SNTAGT. The CDR3 consists of 14 residues. Trimming shortened V by 0 bases and J by 5 bases, and 10 bases separated the two germline ends. The CDR3 DNA follows: TGTGCCAGCAGTGACTCGGTCGGCGATTATGGCTACACCTTC. Its translation is CASSDSVGDYGYTF.

The rearrangement uses TRBV27 and TRBJ1-2; D is ambiguous. CDR1 MNHEY and CDR2 SMNVEV come from the germline V gene (reference sequence). The CDR3 has 13 amino acids. V lost 0 bases and J 7 bases, leaving 9 bases between the germline ends. The CDR3 spells CASSLSRRGGYTF. As DNA, the CDR3 is TGTGCCAGCAGTTTATCCCGCCGCGGTGGCTACACCTTC.

The gene calls are TRBV6-5 and TRBJ2-7; TRBD1 aligns across 7 bases. Looked up from germline, CDR1 is MNHEY and CDR2 is SVGAGI. Trimming cost V 6 bases and J 5 bases; bases outside gene matches: 10. The CDR3 loop spans 14 amino acids. DNA of the CDR3: TGTGCCAGCAGGGGTGGGACAGCCCTTCACGAGCAGTACGTC. This sequence encodes CASRGGTALHEQYV.

This clone appeared once. The chain is built from TRBV5-1 and TRBJ1-2; 11 nucleotides agree with TRBD1. Germline V CDR1 and CDR2: SGHRS, YFSETQ. V was clipped by 9 bases and J by 7 bases; unmatched bases: 14. The CDR3 runs to 15 residues. The CDR3 DNA reads as TGCGCCACCTCAAGCCAAGGACAGGGGGCGGGTGGCTACACCTTC. It is translated as CATSSQGQGAGGYTF.

The genes are TRBV5-4 and TRBJ2-3; tentatively, D is TRBD1 (7 bases). CDR3 size: 16 residues. Germline lookup yields CDR1 SGHNT and CDR2 YYREEE (reference sequence). Trimming stripped 7 bases from V and 2 bases from J, with 20 bases between. CDR3 in amino acids: CASHPGGGRNTDTQYF. CDR3 bases: TGTGCCAGCCACCCAGGGGGAGGACGGAACACAGATACGCAGTATTTT.

V usage is TRBV19 and J usage is TRBJ2-1; TRBD1 matches at 8 bases. Germline loops: CDR1 LNHDA, CDR2 SQIVND (reference sequence). This CDR3 is 16 amino acids long. V dropped 8 bases and J dropped 4; count of bases not matched to a gene: 13. The CDR3 DNA sequence: TGTGCCAGTGGCACTACGGCCGGACAGGGATACAATGAGCAGTTCTTC. It specifies CASGTTAGQGYNEQFF.

The chain couples TRBV7-9 to TRBJ1-4; 9 bases line up with TRBD1. This CDR3 spans 15 amino acids. The V and J ends lost 1 base and 7 bases, in that order; junction bases with no gene match: 4. Per germline, CDR1 SEHNR and CDR2 FQNEAQ (reference sequence). CDR3 in DNA: TGTGCCAGCAGCTTAGGGACAGGGGTTGGTGAAAAACTGTTTTTT. It encodes CASSLGTGVGEKLFF.

The V and J genes are TRBV11-3 and TRBJ2-7; D possibly corresponds to TRBD1 (6 bases). The CDR3 is 19 amino acids. From germline, CDR1 is SGHNT and CDR2 YENEEA. V lost 5 bases, J lost 0 bases, and 26 bases lay in between. CDR3 sequence reads: CASSTRTANSSFSSYEQYF. Written as DNA, the CDR3 is TGTGCCAGCAGCACAAGGACAGCCAACTCCAGTTTTAGCTCCTACGAGCAGTACTTC.

This rearrangement joins TRBV7-6 to TRBJ2-1; TRBD1 aligns across 7 bases. V gave up 4 bases and J gave up 4 bases; unmatched junction bases: 10. CDR1 and CDR2 from the germline V gene are SGHVS and FNYEAQ. The CDR3 has 16 amino acids. The CDR3 nucleotides read TGTGCCAGCAGCTCCGGGTTAGGGGGCTCTTACAATGAGCAGTTCTTC. Its translation: CASSSGLGGSYNEQFF.

This clone was found a few times. The CDR3 DNA sequence: TGTGCCAGCAGCCGCGGACTATATACACAAGGGAATGAGCAGTTCTTC. Amino acid sequence: CASSRGLYTQGNEQFF. This chain connects TRBV27 to TRBJ2-1, with a weak D call TRBD2 (6 bases). The CDR3 runs to 16 residues. Germline V gene data show CDR1 as MNHEY and CDR2 as SMNVEV (reference sequence). The V gene lost 6 bases and the J gene lost 7 bases, with 22 bases spanning the gap.